The rows below give T cell receptor beta chains drawn from one sample of a study of cytomegalovirus exposure and HLA in healthy donors. The data were produced by immunoSEQ multiplex PCR, yet TCRdb's version contains in-frame clones alone and is incomplete. Of 180,000 or so clones in the sample, about 75% are singletons; the top ten hold more than 12%. Sample: PBMCs. Source of these receptors: a man aged 45-65 years in good health and CMV-seropositive. CDR3s include the opening cysteine and the closing phenylalanine or tryptophan. Each record gives: clone size, J gene, V gene, CDR3 protein. Size values are once, few and many counts, or a class for expanded clones, and some rows have none.

abundance: -; j_gene: TRBJ2-3; v_gene: TRBV6-6; CDR3aa: CASSSPGTRKTDTQYF
abundance: -; j_gene: TRBJ2-2; v_gene: TRBV5-6; CDR3aa: CASSHGQGYGTGELFF
abundance: -; j_gene: TRBJ1-2; v_gene: TRBV7-2; CDR3aa: CASSLIAGGGGYTF
abundance: -; j_gene: TRBJ2-2; v_gene: TRBV11-3; CDR3aa: CASSLGYRGWTGELFF
abundance: -; j_gene: TRBJ1-2; v_gene: TRBV2; CDR3aa: CASSVTSYGYTF
abundance: few; j_gene: TRBJ1-1; v_gene: TRBV5-6; CDR3aa: CASSLWEPGQRNTEAFF
abundance: -; j_gene: TRBJ1-6; v_gene: TRBV19; CDR3aa: CASSSSGAEGSYNSPLHF
abundance: -; j_gene: TRBJ1-4; v_gene: TRBV7-9; CDR3aa: CASSLTWGTGNEKLFF
abundance: -; j_gene: TRBJ1-1; v_gene: TRBV7-9; CDR3aa: CASSSMGQGRATEAFF
abundance: -; j_gene: TRBJ1-2; v_gene: TRBV15; CDR3aa: CATSPTGTYGYTF
abundance: -; j_gene: TRBJ2-5; v_gene: TRBV28; CDR3aa: CASSLLAGGRETQYF
abundance: -; j_gene: TRBJ2-1; v_gene: TRBV27; CDR3aa: CASSIGQEQFF
abundance: -; j_gene: TRBJ2-5; v_gene: TRBV2; CDR3aa: CASRGHLQETQYF
abundance: -; j_gene: TRBJ2-2; v_gene: TRBV5-1; CDR3aa: CASSYSGTANTGELFF
abundance: -; j_gene: TRBJ2-1; v_gene: TRBV11-3; CDR3aa: CASSHLGERKFF
abundance: -; j_gene: TRBJ2-3; v_gene: TRBV7-8; CDR3aa: CASSPLVGTDTQYF
abundance: -; j_gene: TRBJ1-4; v_gene: TRBV6-1; CDR3aa: CASSRVTNEKLFF
abundance: -; j_gene: TRBJ2-2; v_gene: TRBV11-2; CDR3aa: CASSLFGAGELFF
abundance: -; j_gene: TRBJ2-1; v_gene: TRBV7-9; CDR3aa: CASSSKGASGGGYNEQFF
abundance: -; j_gene: TRBJ2-2; v_gene: TRBV7-9; CDR3aa: CASSLDASGAITCGELFF
abundance: few; j_gene: TRBJ1-1; v_gene: TRBV4-1; CDR3aa: CASSYGTGNTEAFF
abundance: -; j_gene: TRBJ1-5; v_gene: TRBV6-1; CDR3aa: CASKGRLDQPQHF
abundance: once; j_gene: TRBJ2-5; v_gene: TRBV27; CDR3aa: CASSLSGTGRQETQYF
abundance: -; j_gene: TRBJ2-2; v_gene: TRBV2; CDR3aa: CASEGQVTNTGELFF
abundance: -; j_gene: TRBJ1-6; v_gene: TRBV5-1; CDR3aa: CASSDRGNSPLHF
abundance: -; j_gene: TRBJ1-3; v_gene: TRBV19; CDR3aa: CASMGKRQEFFLSGNTIYF
abundance: -; j_gene: TRBJ2-5; v_gene: TRBV14; CDR3aa: CASSPGETQYF
abundance: once; j_gene: TRBJ1-4; v_gene: TRBV6-1; CDR3aa: CASSLGQGAEKLFF
abundance: -; j_gene: TRBJ2-1; v_gene: TRBV5-6; CDR3aa: CASSWGTSGGREQFF
abundance: few; j_gene: TRBJ2-4; v_gene: TRBV5-6; CDR3aa: CASSSPVAKNIQYF
abundance: -; j_gene: TRBJ1-2; v_gene: TRBV6-5; CDR3aa: CASSPQGEAFYGYTF
abundance: few; j_gene: TRBJ1-1; v_gene: TRBV6-6; CDR3aa: CASSNTRGTEAFF
abundance: -; j_gene: TRBJ2-3; v_gene: TRBV10-3; CDR3aa: CAIKLGTGVTDTQYF
abundance: -; j_gene: TRBJ1-1; v_gene: TRBV5-1; CDR3aa: CASTEFPGEAFF
abundance: -; j_gene: TRBJ2-5; v_gene: TRBV5-6; CDR3aa: CASSPGQGGETQYF
abundance: -; j_gene: TRBJ2-5; v_gene: TRBV5-1; CDR3aa: CASSLDPARTATGEQYF
abundance: -; j_gene: TRBJ2-2; v_gene: TRBV7-8; CDR3aa: CASSLGGREDGGELFF
abundance: -; j_gene: TRBJ2-5; v_gene: TRBV27; CDR3aa: CASSPYSGLRETQYF
abundance: -; j_gene: TRBJ2-2; v_gene: TRBV5-4; CDR3aa: CASSRDGGNTGELFF
abundance: -; j_gene: TRBJ1-2; v_gene: TRBV28; CDR3aa: CASLEEGARGYTF
abundance: -; j_gene: TRBJ1-4; v_gene: TRBV6-5; CDR3aa: CASSSGQYNEKLFF
abundance: -; j_gene: TRBJ1-3; v_gene: TRBV7-9; CDR3aa: CASSLAPSGNSGNTIYF
abundance: -; j_gene: TRBJ1-5; v_gene: TRBV15; CDR3aa: CATSWEAINQPQHF
abundance: -; j_gene: TRBJ2-7; v_gene: TRBV6-5; CDR3aa: CASSSTWYQGLEQYF
abundance: -; j_gene: TRBJ2-5; v_gene: TRBV19; CDR3aa: CASSAQLAGETQYF
abundance: once; j_gene: TRBJ1-5; v_gene: TRBV6-1; CDR3aa: CASTGTENQPQHF
abundance: -; j_gene: TRBJ1-5; v_gene: TRBV19; CDR3aa: CASSISGDKGTQPQHF
abundance: -; j_gene: TRBJ2-3; v_gene: TRBV4-2; CDR3aa: CASSQDFLRPGLAGVKDTQYF
abundance: once; j_gene: TRBJ2-5; v_gene: TRBV29-1; CDR3aa: CSTPGGLQETQYF
abundance: few; j_gene: TRBJ1-1; v_gene: TRBV28; CDR3aa: CASRPEIMNTEAFF
abundance: -; j_gene: TRBJ1-1; v_gene: TRBV7-8; CDR3aa: CASSLRGFREAFF
abundance: -; j_gene: TRBJ2-5; v_gene: TRBV7-6; CDR3aa: CASSFELAEETQYF
abundance: -; j_gene: TRBJ1-3; v_gene: TRBV15; CDR3aa: CATATGNGNTIYF